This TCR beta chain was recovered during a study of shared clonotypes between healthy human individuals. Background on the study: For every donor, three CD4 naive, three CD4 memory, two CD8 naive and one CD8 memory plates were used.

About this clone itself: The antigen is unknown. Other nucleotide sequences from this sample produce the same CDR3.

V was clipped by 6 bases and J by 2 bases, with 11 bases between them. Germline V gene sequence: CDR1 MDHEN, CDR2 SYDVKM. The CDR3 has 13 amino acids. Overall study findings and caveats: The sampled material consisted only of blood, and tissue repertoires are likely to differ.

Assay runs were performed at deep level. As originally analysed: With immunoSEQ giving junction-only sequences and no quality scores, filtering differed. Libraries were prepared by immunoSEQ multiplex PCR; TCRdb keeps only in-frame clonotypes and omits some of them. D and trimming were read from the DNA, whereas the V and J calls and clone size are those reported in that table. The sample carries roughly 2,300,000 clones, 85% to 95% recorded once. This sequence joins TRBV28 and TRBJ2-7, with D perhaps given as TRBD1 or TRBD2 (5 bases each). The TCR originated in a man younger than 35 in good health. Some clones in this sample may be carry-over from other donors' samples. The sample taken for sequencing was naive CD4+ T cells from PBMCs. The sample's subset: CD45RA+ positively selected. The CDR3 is CASRPGPAYEQYF. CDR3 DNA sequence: TGTGCCAGCAGGCCGGGGCCGGCCTACGAGCAGTACTTC.